The 26 T cell receptor beta chains below all came from one sample that was sequenced in a study of T cell responses to AZD1222 COVID-19 vaccine. Assay: immunoSEQ multiplex PCR; the TCRdb copy retains only in-frame clones and omits some. This table has roughly 130,000 clones, about nine tenths appearing once. The material sequenced was peripheral blood, taken on day 0 of AZD1222 vaccination. The receptors were gathered from an adult in good health.

This clone was seen more than once but under ten times. The chain carries TRBV5-1 and TRBJ1-3, with 7 bases fitting TRBD1. The CDR3 consists of 17 residues. V was clipped by 4 bases and J by 0 bases; unmatched bases: 10. The germline gives CDR1 SGHRS, CDR2 YFSETQ. DNA of the CDR3: TGCGCCAGCAGCGACCAGACAGGGCCCCGCTCTGGAAACACCATATATTTT. Amino acid sequence: CASSDQTGPRSGNTIYF. Full variable domain (remainder filled in from reference TRBV5-1 and TRBJ1-3): KAGVTQTPRYLIKTRGQQVTLSCSPISGHRSVSWYQQTPGQGLQFLFEYFSETQRNKGNFPGRFSGRQFSNSRSEMNVSTLELGDSALYLCASSDQTGPRSGNTIYFGEGSWLTVV.

This chain links TRBV28 with TRBJ2-7; D may be TRBD1 or TRBD2 (5 bases each). V lost 5 bases, J lost 3 bases, and 8 bases lay in between. Germline assignment: CDR1 MDHEN and CDR2 SYDVKM. The CDR3 spans 12 residues. CDR3 loop: CASSPGLYEQYF. The CDR3 DNA follows: TGTGCCAGCAGTCCGGGGCTCTACGAGCAGTACTTC.

This sequence joins TRBV7-2 and TRBJ1-1; a possible D gene is TRBD1 (6 bases). V was cut by 5 bases and J by 9 bases, with 16 bases left in between. Germline V gene sequence: CDR1 SGHTA, CDR2 FQGNSA. This CDR3 has 13 residues. For the CDR3, the DNA is TGTGCCAGCAGCCCCGGGACACGGACCCAAGCTTTCTTT. Its translation is CASSPGTRTQAFF.

This clone was seen a single time. The chain combines TRBV6-5 with TRBJ2-2; D is perhaps TRBD1 or TRBD2 (6 bases each). Trimming stripped 6 bases from V and 3 bases from J, with 11 bases between. The CDR3 sequence is 14 residues long. From germline, CDR1 is MNHEY and CDR2 SVGAGI. CDR3 region: CASSPGGHTGELFF. CDR3 nucleotide sequence: TGTGCCAGCAGCCCCGGGGGCCACACCGGGGAGCTGTTTTTT.

The rearrangement joins TRBV6-5 to TRBJ1-1; 7 bases map to TRBD1. CDR1 MNHEY and CDR2 SVGAGI come from the germline V gene. V gave up 6 bases and J gave up 5 bases; unmatched junction bases: 6. CDR3 length: 13 residues. DNA of the CDR3: TGTGCCAGCAGGAGGACAGGTGCAACTGAAGCTTTCTTT. Translation: CASRRTGATEAFF.

The chain couples TRBV12-3 or TRBV12-4 to TRBJ2-7; 7 bases are shared with TRBD1. The CDR3 runs to 13 residues. V gave up 4 bases and J gave up 7 bases; unmatched junction bases: 7. DNA for the CDR3: TGTGCCAGCAGTTCCGACAGGGTTGGGGAGCAGTACTTC. Its protein is CASSSDRVGEQYF.

CDR3 sequence: CASSSYRAQGNTEAFF. In nucleotides, the CDR3 is TGTGCCAGCAGTTCATATCGAGCACAGGGTAACACTGAAGCTTTCTTT. The gene calls are TRBV6-5 and TRBJ1-1; TRBD1 might be the D (6 bases). Germline V gene lookup returns CDR1 MNHEY and CDR2 SVGAGI. Trimming pared 4 bases from V and 2 bases from J, leaving 17 bases between. The CDR3 is made up of 16 amino acids.

This chain connects TRBV4-1 to TRBJ1-3, with D unclear. CDR1 is MGHRA and CDR2 is YSYEKL in the germline V gene. The V end lost 4 bases, the J end lost 0 bases, and 16 bases lay between the germline ends. The CDR3 length is 17 residues. The CDR3 region has the DNA TGCGCCAGCAGCCGCGACGCCGCAAGACACTCTGGAAACACCATATATTTT. This encodes CASSRDAARHSGNTIYF.

The rearrangement joins TRBV4-1 to TRBJ1-1, with 7 bases aligning to TRBD1. Germline CDR1 and CDR2: MGHRA and YSYEKL. The ends lost 2 bases at V and 0 bases at J; junction bases unmatched: 6. The CDR3 has 16 amino acids. For the CDR3, the DNA is TGCGCCAGCAGCCAACCCCGACAGGGATTGAACACTGAAGCTTTCTTT. Its translation: CASSQPRQGLNTEAFF.

The chain joins TRBV10-3 to TRBJ1-2; D is ambiguous. The CDR3 runs 12 residues. Trimming took off 2 bases at V and 4 bases at J, with 5 bases between the two ends. CDR1 ENHRY and CDR2 SYGVKD come from the germline V gene. For the CDR3, the DNA is TGTGCCATCAGTGAGCTTGGCTATGGCTACACCTTC. This translates into CAISELGYGYTF.

This chain's CDR3 is CATGGGGSYEQYF. CDR3 DNA: TGTGCCACCGGCGGGGGAGGGTCCTACGAGCAGTACTTC. V and J are TRBV24-1 and TRBJ2-7; 7 bases are shared with TRBD2. The V gene's germline CDR1 is KGHDR and CDR2 SFDVKD. The CDR3 is 13 residues long. J lost 1 base, V lost 9 bases, and 5 bases had no gene match.

The chain is built from TRBV5-1 and TRBJ2-3; 8 nucleotides match TRBD1. Germline trimming cut 0 bases from V and 1 base from J; bases unmatched to any gene: 1. Germline CDR1 SGHRS, CDR2 YFSETQ. The CDR3 loop spans 15 amino acids. The CDR3 here is CASSLGGQGTDTQYF. CDR3 in DNA: TGCGCCAGCAGCTTGGGGGGACAGGGCACAGATACGCAGTATTTT. The full variable domain, with the rest looked up from reference TRBV5-1 and TRBJ2-3, is KAGVTQTPRYLIKTRGQQVTLSCSPISGHRSVSWYQQTPGQGLQFLFEYFSETQRNKGNFPGRFSGRQFSNSRSEMNVSTLELGDSALYLCASSLGGQGTDTQYFGPGTRLTVL.

The CDR3 nucleotides are TGTGCCAGCAGCCCACTAGATTACAATGAGCAGTTCTTC. It yields the protein CASSPLDYNEQFF. The V call is TRBV3-1 (or the pseudogene TRBV3-2), the J call TRBJ2-1; D perhaps matches TRBD2 (5 bases). Germline V gives CDR1 LGHDT, CDR2 YNNKEL (reference sequence). V lost 4 bases to trimming and J lost 4 bases, with 8 bases between them. This CDR3 is built from 13 residues.

V is TRBV6-5 and J is TRBJ2-1; tentative D call: TRBD1 (6 bases). The germline V gene has CDR1 MNHEY and CDR2 SVGAGI. The CDR3 covers 16 residues. V lost 0 bases and J lost 7, with 16 bases in between. In DNA, the CDR3 is TGTGCCAGCAGTTACTCGCCTAAACAACAGGGTAATGAGCAGTTCTTC. Residues: CASSYSPKQQGNEQFF.

The V call is TRBV28, the J call TRBJ2-5; TRBD2 aligns across 7 bases. The J segment lost 2 bases and the V segment lost 7 bases, leaving 7 bases of the junction unmatched. CDR1 is MDHEN and CDR2 is SYDVKM in the germline V gene. This CDR3 has 14 amino acids. The DNA of the CDR3 is TGTGCCAGCACCTCTTGGGAGGGGCAAGAGACCCAGTACTTC. Translating it yields CASTSWEGQETQYF.

This clone has only a few counts. V is TRBV3-1 (or the pseudogene TRBV3-2) and J is TRBJ2-7; the D gene is possibly TRBD1 (5 bases). Trimming shortened V by 5 bases and J by 0 bases, and 14 bases separated the two germline ends. Germline V gene lookup returns CDR1 LGHDT and CDR2 YNNKEL (reference sequence). The length of the CDR3 is 15 residues. The CDR3 sequence is CASSSLGRSSYEQYF. In DNA, the CDR3 is TGTGCCAGCAGCAGTCTGGGGCGGAGCTCCTACGAGCAGTACTTC.

The chain links TRBV6-1 to TRBJ1-5; a possible D gene is TRBD1 (5 bases). The V gene lost 0 bases and the J gene lost 2 bases, with 5 bases spanning the gap. This CDR3 has 14 residues. The germline gives CDR1 MNHNS, CDR2 SASEGT. This CDR3 is CASSEAGGNQPQHF. The CDR3 DNA reads TGTGCCAGCAGTGAAGCGGGGGGCAATCAGCCCCAGCATTTT.

This chain joins TRBV19 and TRBJ2-7; TRBD1 matches 7 bases. The V segment lost 3 bases and the J segment 2 bases; nucleotides outside the gene matches: 7. The CDR3 has 15 amino acids. Germline V gives CDR1 LNHDA, CDR2 SQIVND (reference sequence). CDR3 protein: CASSMTTGPAYEQYF. CDR3 in DNA: TGTGCCAGTAGTATGACGACAGGGCCCGCCTACGAGCAGTACTTC.

V and J are TRBV5-4 and TRBJ2-5; D may be TRBD1 (5 bases). This CDR3 has 13 amino acids. CDR1 and CDR2 from the germline V gene are SGHNT and YYREEE (reference sequence). V was cut by 1 base and J by 5 bases, with 9 bases left in between. The CDR3 DNA sequence: TGTGCCAGCAGCTTGATCCCAGGGGAGACCCAGTACTTC. This codes for CASSLIPGETQYF.

CDR3 DNA: TGTGCCAGCAGTGAAAGGCAGGAGAAACAGTACTTC. Its translation is CASSERQEKQYF. The chain couples TRBV6-1 to TRBJ2-7; no reliable D call. V was trimmed by 2 bases and J by 10 bases, leaving 12 bases between them. The CDR3 covers 12 residues. Germline values: CDR1 MNHNS, CDR2 SASEGT.

The count of this clone is one. This chain links TRBV7-3 with TRBJ2-7; D gene ambiguous. The CDR3 loop spans 14 amino acids. Germline V lookup: CDR1 SGHTA, CDR2 FQGTGA. The V and J ends lost 5 bases and 2 bases respectively, with 13 bases between them. The CDR3 region has the DNA TGTGCCAGCAGCCCCCACGGCTACCCCTACGAGCAGTACTTC. Its protein product is CASSPHGYPYEQYF. Using reference TRBV7-3 and TRBJ2-7 for the parts outside the CDR3, the full variable domain is GAGVSQTPSNKVTEKGKYVELRCDPISGHTALYWYRQSLGQGPEFLIYFQGTGAADDSGLPNDRFFAVRPEGSVSTLKIQRTERGDSAVYLCASSPHGYPYEQYFGPGTRLTVT.

The J gene is TRBJ1-3, the V gene TRBV5-5; D perhaps matches TRBD1 (6 bases). The V gene's germline CDR1 is SGHKS and CDR2 YYEKEE (reference sequence). The CDR3 has 14 amino acids. Between the trimmed V and J ends, which lost 0 bases and 8 bases, there was a span of 12 bases. The CDR3 nucleotides are TGTGCCAGCAGCTTGGTTGGGGCAGGGGACACCATATATTTT. Residues: CASSLVGAGDTIYF.

The gene calls are TRBV7-9 and TRBJ2-3; D possibly matches TRBD1 or TRBD2 (7 bases each). The V and J ends lost 7 bases and 4 bases respectively, with 15 bases between them. CDR1 and CDR2 from the germline V gene are SEHNR and FQNEAQ (reference sequence). CDR3 length equals 14 residues. CDR3 loop: CASTRGGAADTQYF. As DNA, the CDR3 is TGTGCCAGCACCAGGGGGGGGGCGGCAGATACGCAGTATTTT.

In its sample, this clone was seen once. The chain combines TRBV20-1 with TRBJ1-2; D ambiguous. Germline V lookup: CDR1 DFQATT, CDR2 SNEGSKA (reference sequence). The V end was cut by 5 bases, the J end by 4 bases, with 2 bases between. This CDR3 has 9 residues. The CDR3 reads CSAGYGYTF. The CDR3 nucleotides are TGCAGTGCTGGCTATGGCTACACCTTC.

The chain recombines TRBV15 with TRBJ1-5; D remains ambiguous. Germline V gene data show CDR1 as LNHNV and CDR2 as YYDKDF (reference sequence). The CDR3 runs 14 residues. The germline V and J ends were trimmed by 2 bases and 7 bases, with 12 bases remaining between them. DNA for the CDR3: TGTGCCACCAGCAGATTTGCGACGGACCAGCCCCAGCATTTT. This sequence encodes CATSRFATDQPQHF.

The rearrangement uses TRBV7-3 and TRBJ2-7, with 7 bases fitting TRBD1. Germline CDR1 and CDR2: SGHTA and FQGTGA. This CDR3 is 15 amino acids long. V shed 0 bases, J shed 6 bases, and the junction held 8 bases outside the gene matches. In DNA form, the CDR3 reads TGTGCCAGCAGCTTAACAGGGGGCGCCTTGGGCGAGCAGTACTTC. Its protein is CASSLTGGALGEQYF.